This TCR beta chain comes out of a study of identifying expanded T cells in peripheral blood. No infections or other immune events were documented during collection. For this clone: Its antigen is still unknown.

This CDR3 spans 19 amino acids. J lost 2 bases, V lost 5 bases, and 19 bases had no gene match. Germline-derived CDR1 and CDR2 are PRHDT and FYEKMQ (reference sequence). Data came from immunoSEQ multiplex PCR; TCRdb stores just in-frame clones and leaves some out. Of 100,000 to 150,000 clones in the sample, 75% to 90% were seen once. Study conclusions and caveats: Variance in clone template counts between approximately 2-week samples significantly increased with total template count across all healthy donors.

Sequencing was carried out using blood. The receptor was isolated from a person between 18 and 75 years old in good health. The gene calls are TRBV13 and TRBJ2-3; 7 bases align to TRBD2. CDR3 sequence: CASSLRLRAGVGVTDTQYF. CDR3 DNA: TGTGCCAGCAGCCTCAGGCTTCGGGCGGGAGTGGGGGTCACAGATACGCAGTATTTT.